Below, one TCR beta chain is given with its context. In the PCR, 60 Vbeta and 13 Jbeta primers were used. Some clones are missing from TCRdb's copy, which holds only in-frame ones; the method was immunoSEQ multiplex PCR. There are about 140,000 clones in the sample; about four fifths occur only once, and over 2% lies in the top ten. Trimming shortened V by 0 bases and J by 6 bases, and 13 bases separated the two germline ends. The V gene's germline CDR1 is SGHDT and CDR2 YYEEEE. CDR3 length: 14 residues. The source of the sample is a study of cytomegalovirus exposure and HLA in healthy donors. The wider study: Roughly 170 million T cells yielded 110 million or so unique TCR beta sequences in earlier analysis.

This clonotype was obtained from a woman under 30 in good health and CMV-seropositive. The chain recombines TRBV5-6 with TRBJ2-7; D is perhaps TRBD1 (5 bases). The sequencing sample was made of PBMCs. The CDR3 nucleotides are TGTGCCAGCAGCTTGGCTCAGGGCAGAGTCGAGCAGTACTTC. This encodes CASSLAQGRVEQYF. The full variable domain, rest sourced from reference TRBV5-6 and TRBJ2-7, is DAGVTQSPTHLIKTRGQQVTLRCSPKSGHDTVSWYQQALGQGPQFIFQYYEEEERQRGNFPDRFSGHQFPNYSSELNVNALLLGDSALYLCASSLAQGRVEQYFGPGTRLTVT.